Each of the 26 T cell receptor beta chains below was sequenced from the same sample in a study of blood T cell repertoires in COVID-19 (dated by TCRdb to 2020 to 2021). The library was generated by the immunoSEQ multiplex PCR assay. Sourced from immuneACCESS, this table was stored by TCRdb with only in-frame sequences that have V and J called. A share of the clones is absent; for the studies checked, an unresolved V gene accounts for under half, and the remainder has no known explanation. This sample has 150,000 or so clones in its table, and over 75% of those were observed once. The top ten clonotypes cover more than 7.5% of the sample. Material: peripheral blood. The receptors derive from a woman aged 60 to 75 with COVID-19, enrolled during active disease.

This clone came up once. The gene calls are TRBV5-1 and TRBJ2-2, with 8 bases matching TRBD1. V trimming: 6 bases; J trimming: 0 bases; junction bases outside the gene matches: 10. CDR3 length: 17 residues. CDR1 SGHRS and CDR2 YFSETQ come from the germline V gene. CDR3 in amino acids: CASTETPGGTNTGELFF. The DNA of the CDR3 is TGCGCCAGCACCGAGACCCCAGGGGGCACGAACACCGGGGAGCTGTTTTTT.

In DNA form, the CDR3 reads TGTGCCAGCCGCCAGGGTGGGGGGGAGGAAAAACTGTTTTTT. Translation: CASRQGGGEEKLFF. This chain uses TRBV28 with TRBJ1-4, with D perhaps matching TRBD1 (5 bases). Germline CDR1 reads MDHEN; CDR2 reads SYDVKM. Trimming removed 8 bases at V and 8 bases at J, with 18 bases between. The CDR3 runs to 14 residues.

This sequence joins TRBV4-2 and TRBJ1-4; possible D gene TRBD1, 6 bases. V was cut by 3 bases and J by 5 bases, with 13 bases left in between. Germline V gene data show CDR1 as LGHNA and CDR2 as YNFKEQ. The CDR3 extends over 15 amino acids. CDR3 coding DNA: TGTGCCAGCAGCCACGAAGGGGGAGTAAATGAAAAACTGTTTTTT. Its protein product is CASSHEGGVNEKLFF.

This chain uses TRBV5-5 with TRBJ1-4, with 10 bases fitting TRBD1. The length of the CDR3 is 13 residues. Germline loops: CDR1 SGHKS, CDR2 YYEKEE (reference sequence). V dropped 7 bases and J dropped 8; count of bases not matched to a gene: 5. The CDR3 nucleotides read TGTGCCAGCGACCGGACAGGGGGAGAAAAACTGTTTTTT. It specifies CASDRTGGEKLFF.

This chain links TRBV12-3 or TRBV12-4 with TRBJ1-5, with 7 bases aligning to TRBD1. Trimming took 6 bases from V and 5 from J; bases not matched to a gene: 4. The CDR3 sequence is 13 residues long. The DNA of the CDR3 is TGTGCCAGCAGCGGGACAGCCCATCAGCCCCAGCATTTT. Protein: CASSGTAHQPQHF.

The chain joins TRBV7-2 to TRBJ2-1, with D possibly matching TRBD1 (6 bases). The CDR3 has 17 residues. Germline CDR1 and CDR2: SGHTA and FQGNSA. V lost 2 bases and J lost 2, with 16 bases in between. DNA for the CDR3: TGTGCCAGCAGCTTAATCTTGGCGGCAGGGGCCTACAATGAGCAGTTCTTC. This translates into CASSLILAAGAYNEQFF.

The chain combines TRBV7-2 with TRBJ2-1; the D gene is possibly TRBD1 (5 bases). Germline CDR1 SGHTA, CDR2 FQGNSA. V lost 4 bases to trimming and J lost 10 bases, with 17 bases between them. The CDR3 is 14 amino acids. The chain's CDR3 is CASSSRPAHREQFF. CDR3 coding DNA: TGTGCCAGCAGCTCCAGGCCCGCACACAGGGAGCAGTTCTTC.

The chain has TRBV7-9 and TRBJ2-7; 11 bases are shared with TRBD1. CDR1 is SEHNR, CDR2 FQNEAQ, per germline (reference sequence). Trimming removed 3 bases from V and 6 bases from J; junction bases left unmatched: 10. The CDR3 covers 16 residues. This chain's CDR3 is CASSFSRRTGGVEQYF. DNA of the CDR3: TGTGCCAGCAGCTTTTCCCGGAGGACAGGGGGCGTCGAGCAGTACTTC.

The V call is TRBV12-3 or TRBV12-4, the J call TRBJ1-2; D unresolved. V lost 0 bases and J lost 4, with 6 bases in between. The CDR3 extends over 13 amino acids. CDR3 in DNA: TGTGCCAGCAGTTTAGCGAACGGCTATGGCTACACCTTC. Translating it yields CASSLANGYGYTF.

The J gene is TRBJ2-1, the V gene TRBV10-3; 11 nucleotides match TRBD2. The V and J ends lost 2 bases and 9 bases, in that order; junction bases with no gene match: 6. The CDR3 has 15 amino acids. Looked up from germline, CDR1 is ENHRY and CDR2 is SYGVKD. CDR3 region: CAISEISGGVSEQFF. Written as DNA, the CDR3 is TGTGCCATCAGTGAGATTAGCGGGGGGGTTAGTGAGCAGTTCTTC.

V usage is TRBV6-6 and J usage is TRBJ2-1; TRBD2 might be the D (6 bases). The V end lost 4 bases, the J end lost 8 bases, and 18 bases lay between the germline ends. The CDR3 loop spans 15 amino acids. The germline V gene has CDR1 MNHNY and CDR2 SVGAGI (reference sequence). The DNA of the CDR3 is TGTGCCAGCAGTTTACCGGGACTTCGAGGCGATGAGCAGTTCTTC. Encoded protein: CASSLPGLRGDEQFF.

This clone appeared a few times. CDR3 in amino acids: CASSLIGETEAFF. The CDR3 DNA reads TGTGCCAGCAGCTTAATAGGAGAGACTGAAGCTTTCTTT. This chain uses TRBV7-3 with TRBJ1-1; the D is unclear. Germline V gives CDR1 SGHTA, CDR2 FQGTGA. The ends were cut back, 1 base at V and 5 bases at J, with 8 bases in the middle. The CDR3 runs to 13 residues.

This chain uses TRBV20-1 with TRBJ2-1; D is possibly TRBD2 (6 bases). This CDR3 has 14 residues. The germline V gene encodes CDR1 DFQATT and CDR2 SNEGSKA (reference sequence). The V end was cut by 3 bases, the J end by 7 bases, with 16 bases between. For the CDR3, the DNA is TGCAGTGCTAGTAGGCGGGGACCAAGGAATGAGCAGTTCTTC. It specifies CSASRRGPRNEQFF.

The V and J genes are TRBV10-3 and TRBJ2-4; no firm D call. V lost 2 bases and J lost 0, with 5 bases in between. Germline CDR1 ENHRY, CDR2 SYGVKD. The CDR3 spans 14 residues. The CDR3 spells CAISEVGAKNIQYF. CDR3 in DNA: TGTGCCATCAGTGAGGTCGGAGCCAAAAACATTCAGTACTTC.

The chain uses TRBV5-1 and TRBJ1-2, with 8 bases aligning to TRBD1. J gave up 2 bases and V 3 bases, and 6 bases lay outside the gene matches. The CDR3 extends over 15 amino acids. CDR1 SGHRS and CDR2 YFSETQ come from the germline V gene. The CDR3 loop is CASSSFGQGNYGYTF. The CDR3 DNA reads as TGCGCCAGCAGCTCCTTTGGACAGGGCAACTATGGCTACACCTTC.

This chain links TRBV28 with TRBJ2-5; 7 nucleotides match TRBD1. The trim removed 6 bases at V and 0 bases at J, leaving 7 bases unmatched. Germline CDR1 is MDHEN and CDR2 is SYDVKM. The CDR3 is made up of 15 amino acids. DNA of the CDR3: TGTGCCAGCAGGGGACAGCTACTCTACCAAGAGACCCAGTACTTC. It yields the protein CASRGQLLYQETQYF.

This clone was counted once. The chain uses TRBV5-1 and TRBJ1-2; D remains unclear. The CDR3 is 13 residues long. V lost 4 bases and J lost 6, with 13 bases in between. The germline gives CDR1 SGHRS, CDR2 YFSETQ. Here the CDR3 reads CASSGDGGNGYTF. CDR3 nucleotide sequence: TGCGCCAGCAGCGGCGACGGCGGGAATGGCTACACCTTC.

V usage is TRBV4-1 and J usage is TRBJ1-5; 11 nucleotides agree with TRBD1. Trimming took 2 bases from V and 7 from J; bases not matched to a gene: 7. Germline-derived CDR1 and CDR2 are MGHRA and YSYEKL. This CDR3 contains 16 residues. Here the CDR3 DNA reads TGCGCCAGCAGCCAAAGATCCGGGACAGGGGGACAGCCCCAGCATTTT. Encoded protein: CASSQRSGTGGQPQHF.

V is TRBV11-2 and J is TRBJ1-2; D is perhaps TRBD1 (5 bases). Deletions cut 4 bases from V and 6 bases from J, with 21 bases between. Per the germline V gene, CDR1 is SGHAT and CDR2 is FQNNGV. This CDR3 region has 16 residues. DNA of the CDR3: TGTGCCAGCAGCTCCGGGCCCGGGGGGACTATAGATGGCTACACCTTC. Its translation is CASSSGPGGTIDGYTF.

The chain uses TRBV18 and TRBJ1-2, with a tentative D call TRBD1 (6 bases). Germline V gene sequence: CDR1 KGHSH, CDR2 LQKENI. The CDR3 sequence is 15 residues long. V gave up 3 bases and J gave up 6 bases, with 17 bases separating them. The DNA of the CDR3 is TGTGCCAGCTCACCCCGTTGGGGGCAGGAGGATGGCTACACCTTC. Its protein is CASSPRWGQEDGYTF.

V is TRBV9 and J is TRBJ1-2; D may be TRBD1 (6 bases). The V end lost 0 bases, the J end lost 5 bases, and 17 bases lay between the germline ends. CDR3 size: 16 residues. Germline values: CDR1 SGDLS, CDR2 YYNGEE. The CDR3 coding sequence is TGTGCCAGCAGCGTAGCGCCGGGCAGCCAGGGGTATGGCTACACCTTC. Amino acid sequence: CASSVAPGSQGYGYTF.

V usage is TRBV3-1 (or the pseudogene TRBV3-2) and J usage is TRBJ2-1; D gene uncertain. This CDR3 is built from 16 residues. Germline V gene lookup returns CDR1 LGHDT and CDR2 YNNKEL (reference sequence). Trimming left V 0 bases short and J 7 bases short, with 16 bases between. The CDR3, as DNA: TGTGCCAGCAGCCAAGAACGACTCCAACTCACGAATGAGCAGTTCTTC. Protein product: CASSQERLQLTNEQFF.

The chain couples TRBV5-1 to TRBJ1-2; 9 nucleotides match TRBD1. Trimming removed 4 bases from V and 8 bases from J; junction bases left unmatched: 3. The CDR3 spans 12 residues. CDR1 and CDR2 (germline): SGHRS, YFSETQ. The CDR3 protein is CASSRDRAGYTF. The CDR3 bases are TGCGCCAGCAGCCGGGACAGGGCCGGCTACACCTTC.

This chain links TRBV19 with TRBJ2-5, with 7 positions matching TRBD1. This CDR3 is built from 14 residues. V gave up 1 base and J gave up 6 bases; unmatched junction bases: 5. CDR1 is LNHDA, CDR2 SQIVND, per germline (reference sequence). The CDR3 coding sequence is TGTGCCAGTAGTATAGGACAGGGTCTAAAGACCCAGTACTTC. Translation: CASSIGQGLKTQYF.

The chain employs TRBV2 and TRBJ1-5; tentative D call: TRBD1 (6 bases). The CDR3 spans 15 residues. Trimming stripped 5 bases from V and 0 bases from J, with 11 bases between. The germline V gene has CDR1 SNHLY and CDR2 FYNNEI. The CDR3 protein is CASSRTADSNQPQHF. The CDR3 DNA follows: TGTGCCAGCAGTCGGACAGCCGATAGCAATCAGCCCCAGCATTTT. Based on the CDR3 plus reference TRBV2 and TRBJ1-5, the full variable domain is EPEVTQTPSHQVTQMGQEVILRCVPISNHLYFYWYRQILGQKVEFLVSFYNNEISEKSEIFDDQFSVERPDGSNFTLKIRSTKLEDSAMYFCASSRTADSNQPQHFGDGTRLSIL.

The V and J genes are TRBV11-3 and TRBJ2-3, with no clear D. CDR1 is SGHNT and CDR2 is YENEEA in the germline V gene. Trimming took 0 bases from V and 7 from J, leaving 5 bases between them. The CDR3 totals 12 residues. The CDR3 region is CASSLDGHTQYF. In nucleotides, the CDR3 is TGTGCCAGCAGCTTAGATGGGCATACGCAGTATTTT.